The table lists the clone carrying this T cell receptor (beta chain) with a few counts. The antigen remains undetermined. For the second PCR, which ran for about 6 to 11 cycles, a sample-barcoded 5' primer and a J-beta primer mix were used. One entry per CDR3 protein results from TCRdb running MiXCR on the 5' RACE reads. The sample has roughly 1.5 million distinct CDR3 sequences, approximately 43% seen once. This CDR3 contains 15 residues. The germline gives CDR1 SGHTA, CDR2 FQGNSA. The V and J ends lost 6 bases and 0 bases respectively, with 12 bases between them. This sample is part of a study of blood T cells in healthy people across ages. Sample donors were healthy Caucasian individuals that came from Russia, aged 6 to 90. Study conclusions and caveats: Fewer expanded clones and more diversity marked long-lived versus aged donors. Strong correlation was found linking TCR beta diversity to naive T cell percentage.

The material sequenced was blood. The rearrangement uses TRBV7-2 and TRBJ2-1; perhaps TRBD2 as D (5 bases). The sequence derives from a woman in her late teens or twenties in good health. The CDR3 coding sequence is TGTGCCAGCAGAGAGCGGAGCAGCTCCTACAATGAGCAGTTCTTC. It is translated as CASRERSSSYNEQFF. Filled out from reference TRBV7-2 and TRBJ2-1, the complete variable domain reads GAGVSQSPSNKVTEKGKDVELRCDPISGHTALYWYRQSLGQGLEFLIYFQGNSAPDKSGLPSDRFSAERTGGSVSTLTIQRTQQEDSAVYLCASRERSSSYNEQFFGPGTRLTVL.